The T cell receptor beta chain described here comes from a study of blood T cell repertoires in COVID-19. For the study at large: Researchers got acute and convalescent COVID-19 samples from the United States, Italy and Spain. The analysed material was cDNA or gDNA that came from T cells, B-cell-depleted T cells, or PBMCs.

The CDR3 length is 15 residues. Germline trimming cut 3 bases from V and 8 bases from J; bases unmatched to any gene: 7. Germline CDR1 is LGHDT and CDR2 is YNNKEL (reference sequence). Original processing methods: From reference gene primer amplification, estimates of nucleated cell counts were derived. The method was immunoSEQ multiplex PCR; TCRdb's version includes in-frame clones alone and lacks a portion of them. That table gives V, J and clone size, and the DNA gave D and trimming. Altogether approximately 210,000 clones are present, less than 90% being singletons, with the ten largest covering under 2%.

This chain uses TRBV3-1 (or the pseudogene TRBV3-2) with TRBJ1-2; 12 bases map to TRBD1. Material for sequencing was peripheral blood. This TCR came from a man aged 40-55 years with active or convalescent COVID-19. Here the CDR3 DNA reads TGTGCCAGCAGCCAGAGACCGGGACAGGGGGCGGGCTACACCTTC. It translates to CASSQRPGQGAGYTF.